Below, 29 T cell receptor beta chains from the same sample are listed, as sequenced in a study of OX40 agonist ivuxolimab in advanced cancers. Assay used: immunoSEQ multiplex PCR; TCRdb lists only in-frame clones, some missing. The data contain some 30,000 clones, 90% to 95% of them singletons. The input for sequencing was CD4+ or CD8+ T cells sorted from blood, taken in a trial of the OX40 agonist ivuxolimab. The receptors were gathered from an adult with an advanced solid tumor such as melanoma, head and neck, liver or kidney cancer.

This chain links TRBV4-1 with TRBJ2-1; D tentatively reads TRBD1 or TRBD2 (5 bases each). V shed 3 bases and J shed 10 bases, with 13 bases lying between them. The CDR3 is 13 residues long. CDR1 is MGHRA and CDR2 is YSYEKL in the germline V gene. The CDR3 reads CASSQAGTGEQFF. The CDR3 coding sequence is TGCGCCAGCAGCCAGGCTGGGACGGGCGAGCAGTTCTTC.

The chain recombines TRBV6-6 with TRBJ1-1; perhaps TRBD1 as D (6 bases). V dropped 0 bases and J dropped 1 base, with 12 bases sitting between them. Germline V gene data show CDR1 as MNHNY and CDR2 as SVGAGI (reference sequence). This CDR3 has 16 amino acids. CDR3 DNA sequence: TGTGCCAGCAGTTACTCGCCCCAGGGACAGAACACTGAAGCTTTCTTT. Protein: CASSYSPQGQNTEAFF.

The J gene is TRBJ2-7, the V gene TRBV6-1, with a weak D call TRBD1 (6 bases). The germline V gene has CDR1 MNHNS and CDR2 SASEGT. V was trimmed by 6 bases and J by 2 bases, leaving 23 bases between them. The CDR3 has 17 amino acids. The CDR3 DNA is TGTGCCAGCAGGGAATACGGGACATCCCTAGGTACCTACGAGCAGTACGTC. Amino acids: CASREYGTSLGTYEQYV.

The rearrangement uses TRBV2 and TRBJ1-3, with 8 bases identical to TRBD1. Trimming at V came to 8 bases and at J to 3 bases, leaving 9 bases not matched to a gene. Germline values: CDR1 SNHLY, CDR2 FYNNEI. The CDR3 runs to 15 residues. The CDR3 DNA follows: TGTGCCAGCGTGGGGCGGACAGGGAGTGGAAACACCATATATTTT. Translating it yields CASVGRTGSGNTIYF.

The chain links TRBV15 to TRBJ2-1; TRBD2 matches 9 bases. The germline CDR1 and CDR2 sequences are LNHNV and YYDKDF (reference sequence). The junction had 7 bases not matched to a gene; V was cut back by 3 bases and J by 7 bases. The CDR3 consists of 15 residues. Here the CDR3 reads CATSSPLAGSNEQFF. Here the CDR3 DNA reads TGTGCCACCAGCAGCCCCCTAGCGGGGTCTAATGAGCAGTTCTTC. Supplemented by reference TRBV15 and TRBJ2-1, the full variable domain reads DAMVIQNPRYQVTQFGKPVTLSCSQTLNHNVMYWYQQKSSQAPKLLFHYYDKDFNNEADTPDNFQSRRPNTSFCFLDIRSPGLGDTAMYLCATSSPLAGSNEQFFGPGTRLTVL.

This chain links TRBV9 with TRBJ2-3; TRBD1 aligns across 7 bases. The germline V gene has CDR1 SGDLS and CDR2 YYNGEE. This CDR3 has 15 amino acids. The J segment lost 6 bases and the V segment lost 2 bases, leaving 9 bases of the junction unmatched. The CDR3 DNA sequence: TGTGCCAGCAGCGTGACAGGGTTGCGGAAGGATACGCAGTATTTT. Translation gives CASSVTGLRKDTQYF.

This rearrangement joins TRBV13 to TRBJ1-5; D may be TRBD1 (6 bases). V was pared by 5 bases and J by 7 bases, with 15 bases between. Germline V gene sequence: CDR1 PRHDT, CDR2 FYEKMQ (reference sequence). The CDR3 spans 14 residues. The CDR3 is CASSNRDSAQPQHF. For the CDR3, the DNA is TGTGCCAGCAGCAACAGGGACTCCGCCCAGCCCCAGCATTTT.

The chain is built from TRBV9 and TRBJ2-1; unclear D gene. Trimming took off 4 bases at V and 3 bases at J, with 17 bases between the two ends. The CDR3 loop spans 16 amino acids. Germline values: CDR1 SGDLS, CDR2 YYNGEE. CDR3 coding DNA: TGTGCCAGCAGCCCGCAGGCTACGATTCTCTACAATGAGCAGTTCTTC. Translation gives CASSPQATILYNEQFF.

This clone was seen just once. The chain carries TRBV7-6 and TRBJ2-7; TRBD1 agrees at 9 bases. The V gene end was trimmed by 3 bases and the J gene end by 2 bases; junction bases not matched to a gene: 2. This CDR3 comprises 14 residues. Germline lookup yields CDR1 SGHVS and CDR2 FNYEAQ. The chain's CDR3 is CASSFGQGPYEQYF. The CDR3 DNA reads as TGTGCCAGCAGCTTCGGACAGGGGCCCTACGAGCAGTACTTC.

The chain couples TRBV4-1 to TRBJ1-5; maybe TRBD1 (5 bases). The CDR3 extends over 16 amino acids. Trimming took off 0 bases at V and 3 bases at J, with 12 bases between the two ends. Germline CDR1 is MGHRA and CDR2 is YSYEKL. CDR3 DNA: TGCGCCAGCAGCCAAGACCAGGGTGGGGTCAATCAGCCCCAGCATTTT. It encodes CASSQDQGGVNQPQHF.

This clone was recorded once. The rearrangement joins TRBV11-2 to TRBJ2-7; weak D call: TRBD2 (6 bases). Trimming removed 6 bases at V and 3 bases at J, with 21 bases between. CDR1 and CDR2 (germline): SGHAT, FQNNGV. The length of the CDR3 is 16 residues. Here the CDR3 DNA reads TGTGCCAGCAGTTCAACCGGGACTCGGAATTACTACGAGCAGTACGTC. It specifies CASSSTGTRNYYEQYV.

The rearrangement uses TRBV10-1 and TRBJ2-7; D remains ambiguous. Trimming took 3 bases from V and 2 from J, leaving 14 bases between them. The CDR3 consists of 15 residues. Germline V gene lookup returns CDR1 WNHNN and CDR2 SYGVQD (reference sequence). The CDR3 spells CASSEDCRRAYEQYV. The CDR3 DNA follows: TGCGCCAGCAGTGAAGACTGTCGAAGGGCCTACGAGCAGTACGTC.

The rearrangement uses TRBV13 and TRBJ1-1; no definite D call. Germline loops: CDR1 PRHDT, CDR2 FYEKMQ (reference sequence). CDR3 size: 11 residues. The V end was cut by 5 bases, the J end by 1 base, with 2 bases between. In DNA, the CDR3 is TGTGCCAGCAGCCCGAACACTGAAGCTTTCTTT. Its translation is CASSPNTEAFF. The full variable domain, with the rest looked up from reference TRBV13 and TRBJ1-1, is AAGVIQSPRHLIKEKRETATLKCYPIPRHDTVYWYQQGPGQDPQFLISFYEKMQSDKGSIPDRFSAQQFSDYHSELNMSSLELGDSALYFCASSPNTEAFFGQGTRLTVV.

This clone was seen only once. V and J are TRBV4-2 and TRBJ2-1, with D maybe TRBD2 (6 bases). The CDR3 is 14 residues long. Germline V CDR1 and CDR2: LGHNA, YNFKEQ. V lost 4 bases and J lost 1, with 8 bases in between. The CDR3 bases are TGTGCCAGCAGCCTCGGGAGTTCCTACAATGAGCAGTTCTTC. Translated, it gives CASSLGSSYNEQFF.

This clone has a handful of counts. Possible read error: a much larger clone is one base away. The chain couples TRBV6-4 to TRBJ2-5, with 13 nucleotides matching TRBD2. Germline assignment: CDR1 MRHNA and CDR2 SNTAGT. V shed 3 bases, J shed 2 bases, and the junction held 0 bases outside the gene matches. The CDR3 covers 15 residues. CDR3 amino acids: CASSETSGGQETQYF. The CDR3 nucleotides are TGTGCCAGCAGTGAGACTAGCGGGGGGCAAGAGACCCAGTACTTC.

The chain joins TRBV19 to TRBJ1-2; 8 nucleotides line up with TRBD1. CDR3 length equals 13 residues. V was clipped by 3 bases and J by 7 bases; unmatched bases: 4. Germline V gene lookup returns CDR1 LNHDA and CDR2 SQIVND (reference sequence). The CDR3: CASSMQGAAGYTF. CDR3 nucleotide sequence: TGTGCCAGTAGTATGCAGGGGGCGGCTGGCTACACCTTC.

The chain uses TRBV6-5 and TRBJ1-5; D gene unclear. Trimming removed 2 bases at V and 6 bases at J, with 8 bases between. This CDR3 is 13 amino acids long. Germline V gives CDR1 MNHEY, CDR2 SVGAGI. The CDR3 DNA reads as TGTGCCAGCAGTTACGGGTTGATTCAGCCCCAGCATTTT. As protein: CASSYGLIQPQHF.

The chain couples TRBV28 to TRBJ2-5; 7 positions match TRBD1. J lost 1 base, V lost 5 bases, and 7 bases had no gene match. CDR1 is MDHEN, CDR2 SYDVKM, per germline. This CDR3 has 15 amino acids. The CDR3 DNA is TGTGCCAGCAGTACTAAATGGACAGGCCAAGAGACCCAGTACTTC. This encodes CASSTKWTGQETQYF.

This clone was recorded once. V gene TRBV4-1 combines with J gene TRBJ2-7; D is uncertain. The germline gives CDR1 MGHRA, CDR2 YSYEKL. CDR3 length: 13 residues. Trimming removed 1 base from V and 4 bases from J, with 8 bases in between. Written as DNA, the CDR3 is TGCGCCAGCAGCCAAGGTTCCGGGTACGAGCAGTACTTC. Translating it yields CASSQGSGYEQYF.

This chain connects TRBV5-6 to TRBJ1-5; no firm D call. The CDR3 spans 17 residues. Trimming removed 3 bases from V and 0 bases from J, with 16 bases in between. The V gene's germline CDR1 is SGHDT and CDR2 YYEEEE. CDR3 coding DNA: TGTGCCAGCAGCTCCGCGTCGGGGAAGTATAGCAATCAGCCCCAGCATTTT. This sequence encodes CASSSASGKYSNQPQHF.

As to this clone: The sample contains more than one DNA sequence encoding this CDR3. The chain uses TRBV9 and TRBJ2-2; D remains unclear. The ends were cut back, 1 base at V and 2 bases at J, with 0 bases in the middle. The CDR3 is 12 residues long. Per germline, CDR1 SGDLS and CDR2 YYNGEE. CDR3 DNA: TGTGCCAGCAGCGTAAACACCGGGGAGCTGTTTTTT. It translates to CASSVNTGELFF.

The chain uses TRBV5-1 and TRBJ1-2; possible D gene TRBD1, 5 bases. Per the germline V gene, CDR1 is SGHRS and CDR2 is YFSETQ. V dropped 2 bases and J dropped 8 bases, with 10 bases sitting between them. There are 12 residues in the CDR3. CDR3 in DNA: TGCGCCAGCAGCTTCGGGGGACTCGGCTACACCTTC. As protein: CASSFGGLGYTF.

The V and J genes are TRBV29-1 and TRBJ2-1; D may be TRBD2 (6 bases). V dropped 5 bases and J dropped 5 bases, with 13 bases sitting between them. This CDR3 has 13 amino acids. Germline CDR1 is SQVTM and CDR2 is ANQGSEA. In DNA, the CDR3 is TGCAGCGTTCCCTCCGCGGGGAACAATGAGCAGTTCTTC. This encodes CSVPSAGNNEQFF.

Notes on this clone: In the same sample, other DNA sequences code for this CDR3. The chain employs TRBV2 and TRBJ2-5, with 16 bases fitting TRBD2. The V gene end was trimmed by 6 bases and the J gene end by 4 bases; junction bases not matched to a gene: 8. Germline V gene sequence: CDR1 SNHLY, CDR2 FYNNEI. CDR3 length equals 17 residues. CDR3 DNA sequence: TGTGCCAGCAGCGCGGGACTAGCGGGGGGGCCGGGAGAGACCCAGTACTTC. It encodes CASSAGLAGGPGETQYF. The variable domain in full, completed from reference TRBV2 and TRBJ2-5, reads EPEVTQTPSHQVTQMGQEVILRCVPISNHLYFYWYRQILGQKVEFLVSFYNNEISEKSEIFDDQFSVERPDGSNFTLKIRSTKLEDSAMYFCASSAGLAGGPGETQYFGPGTRLLVL.

This sequence joins TRBV7-6 and TRBJ2-1, with 7 bases aligning to TRBD2. After removal of 4 bases from V and 7 bases from J, the junction contained 1 base not matched to a gene. CDR1 and CDR2 from the germline V gene are SGHVS and FNYEAQ. CDR3 length equals 12 residues. This CDR3 is CASSYGGNEQFF. CDR3 sequence (DNA): TGTGCCAGCAGCTACGGGGGGAATGAGCAGTTCTTC.

The V and J genes are TRBV29-1 and TRBJ1-4; no firm D call. Germline V gene data show CDR1 as SQVTM and CDR2 as ANQGSEA. Trimming cost V 1 base and J 6 bases, with 12 bases left between them. CDR3 size: 14 residues. The CDR3 nucleotides read TGCAGCGTTGAAGTACCGAACTCCGATGAAAAACTGTTTTTT. As protein: CSVEVPNSDEKLFF.

There are a few counts of this clone. The rearrangement joins TRBV6-1 to TRBJ2-7; D call uncertain. CDR1 MNHNS and CDR2 SASEGT come from the germline V gene. V lost 0 bases, J lost 4 bases, and 10 bases lay in between. The CDR3 contains 14 residues. The CDR3 protein is CASSEARTVYEQYF. The CDR3 DNA reads TGTGCCAGCAGTGAAGCCCGGACCGTTTACGAGCAGTACTTC.

The gene calls are TRBV15 and TRBJ1-1; 9 bases agree with TRBD1. CDR1 is LNHNV, CDR2 YYDKDF, per germline (reference sequence). The CDR3 runs 12 residues. The trim removed 8 bases at V and 7 bases at J, leaving 5 bases unmatched. The CDR3 region has the DNA TGTGCCACCGGGGACAGGGCGGGTGAAGCTTTCTTT. Protein product: CATGDRAGEAFF.

CDR3: CASSPPRDSSNQPQHF. The CDR3 region has the DNA TGTGCCAGCAGTCCCCCCCGGGACAGCAGCAATCAGCCCCAGCATTTT. V gene TRBV27 combines with J gene TRBJ1-5; 7 nucleotides align to TRBD1. Per germline, CDR1 MNHEY and CDR2 SMNVEV (reference sequence). The CDR3 extends over 16 amino acids. The V gene end was trimmed by 5 bases and the J gene end by 1 base; junction bases not matched to a gene: 8.